What follows are 2 T cell receptor beta chains derived from one specimen sequenced in a study of T cell responses to AZD1222 COVID-19 vaccine. Repertoires were generated with immunoSEQ multiplex PCR, while TCRdb's copy carries only in-frame clones and drops some. The sample consists of roughly 51,000 clones, around 92% of them appearing once. The sample consisted of peripheral blood, taken 28 days after the second AZD1222 dose. These receptors all come from an adult who received the AZD1222 COVID-19 vaccine.

This chain links TRBV29-1 with TRBJ2-2; D not resolved. Germline-derived CDR1 and CDR2 are SQVTM and ANQGSEA. V dropped 3 bases and J dropped 4 bases, with 9 bases sitting between them. CDR3 length equals 13 residues. CDR3 protein: CSVDDLPTGELFF. The CDR3 DNA sequence: TGCAGCGTTGACGATCTCCCCACCGGGGAGCTGTTTTTT.

In regard to this clone: The same CDR3 is also encoded by other DNA sequences in this sample. The chain carries TRBV6-5 and TRBJ2-5; 15 bases fit TRBD2. Germline assignment: CDR1 MNHEY and CDR2 SVGAGI. Germline trimming cut 0 bases from V and 4 bases from J; bases unmatched to any gene: 0. This CDR3 is 16 amino acids long. The DNA of the CDR3 is TGTGCCAGCAGTTACTCGGGACTAGCGGGGGGAGAGACCCAGTACTTC. Translated: CASSYSGLAGGETQYF.